This T cell receptor (beta chain) originates from a study of blood T cell repertoires in COVID-19. As for this clone: The sample holds other DNA sequences that translate to the same CDR3.

Sequencing used immunoSEQ multiplex PCR; TCRdb keeps in-frame clones, though not all of them. The data show over 250,000 clones, with about nine tenths seen just once and just under 9% held by the top ten. This CDR3 region has 11 residues. V was trimmed by 4 bases and J by 3 bases, leaving 7 bases between them. Germline V CDR1 and CDR2: DFQATT, SNEGSKA (reference sequence). The chain joins TRBV20-1 to TRBJ2-7; possible D gene TRBD1, 6 bases. Sequenced sample: PBMCs or T cells enriched from blood (not recorded which). The clonotype comes from a woman under 30 who had recovered from COVID-19. CDR3 in DNA: TGCAGTGCTACCAGGGGCTACGAGCAGTACTTC. Translating gives CSATRGYEQYF.